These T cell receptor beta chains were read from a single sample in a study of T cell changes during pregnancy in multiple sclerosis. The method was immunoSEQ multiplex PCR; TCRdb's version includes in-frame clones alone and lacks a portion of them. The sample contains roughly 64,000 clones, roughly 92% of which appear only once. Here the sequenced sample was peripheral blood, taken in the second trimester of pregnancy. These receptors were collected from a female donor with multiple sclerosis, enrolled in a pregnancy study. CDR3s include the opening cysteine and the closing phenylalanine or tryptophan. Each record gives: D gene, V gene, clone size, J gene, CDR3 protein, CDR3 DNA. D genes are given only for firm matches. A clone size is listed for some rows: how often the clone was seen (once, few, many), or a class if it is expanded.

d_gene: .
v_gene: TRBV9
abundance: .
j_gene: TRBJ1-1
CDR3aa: CASSVGPGTEAFF
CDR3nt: TGTGCCAGCAGCGTAGGCCCAGGCACTGAAGCTTTCTTT

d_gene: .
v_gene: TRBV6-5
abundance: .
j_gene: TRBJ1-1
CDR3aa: CASSYRRSTEAFF
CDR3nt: TGTGCCAGCAGTTACCGCCGGAGCACTGAAGCTTTCTTT

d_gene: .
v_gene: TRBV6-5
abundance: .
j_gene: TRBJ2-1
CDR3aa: CASSYADMQFF
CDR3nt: TGTGCCAGCAGTTACGCGGATATGCAGTTCTTC

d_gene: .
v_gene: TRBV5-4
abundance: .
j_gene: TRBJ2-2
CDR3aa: CASSAHRAPNTGELFF
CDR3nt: TGTGCCAGCAGCGCTCACAGGGCGCCGAACACCGGGGAGCTGTTTTTT

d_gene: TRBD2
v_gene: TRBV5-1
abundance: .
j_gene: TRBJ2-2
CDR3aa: CASSPGTSGTGELFF
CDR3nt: TGCGCCAGCAGCCCCGGGACTAGCGGGACCGGGGAGCTGTTTTTT

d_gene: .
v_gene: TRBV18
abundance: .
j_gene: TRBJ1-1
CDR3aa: CASSKVREVAFF
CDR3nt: TGTGCCAGCTCAAAGGTGCGGGAAGTAGCTTTCTTT

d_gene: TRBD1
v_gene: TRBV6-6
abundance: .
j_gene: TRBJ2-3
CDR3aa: CASRAATGGGTDTQYF
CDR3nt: TGTGCCAGCAGAGCCGCGACAGGGGGGGGCACAGATACGCAGTATTTT

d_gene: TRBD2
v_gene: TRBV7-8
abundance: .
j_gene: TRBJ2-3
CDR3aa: CASSLRLAREDTQYF
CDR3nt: TGTGCCAGCAGCTTAAGACTAGCGAGGGAAGATACGCAGTATTTT

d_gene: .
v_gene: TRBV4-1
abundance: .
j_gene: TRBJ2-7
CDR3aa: CASSQDSGTIVYEQYF
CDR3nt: TGCGCCAGCAGCCAAGATTCCGGGACAATAGTCTACGAGCAGTACTTC

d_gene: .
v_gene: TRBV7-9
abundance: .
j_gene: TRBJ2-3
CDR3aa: CASSFMRDEDTQYF
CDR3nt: TGTGCCAGCAGCTTTATGAGGGATGAGGATACGCAGTATTTT

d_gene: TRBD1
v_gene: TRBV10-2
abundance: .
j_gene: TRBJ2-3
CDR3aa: CASRWTGGTDTQYF
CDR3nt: TGCGCCAGCAGGTGGACAGGGGGCACAGATACGCAGTATTTT

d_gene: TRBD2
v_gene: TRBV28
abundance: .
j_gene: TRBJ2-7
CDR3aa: CASSQGLAGGLDEQYF
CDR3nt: TGTGCCAGCAGTCAGGGACTAGCGGGAGGGTTGGACGAGCAGTACTTC

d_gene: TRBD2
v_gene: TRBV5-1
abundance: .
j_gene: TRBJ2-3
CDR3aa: CASSLKTSGSLVDTQYF
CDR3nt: TGCGCCAGCAGCTTGAAAACTAGCGGGAGTTTGGTAGATACGCAGTATTTT

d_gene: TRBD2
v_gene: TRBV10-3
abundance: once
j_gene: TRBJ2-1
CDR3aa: CAITGGRAPYNEQFF
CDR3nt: TGTGCCATCACTGGGGGGAGGGCGCCCTACAATGAGCAGTTCTTC

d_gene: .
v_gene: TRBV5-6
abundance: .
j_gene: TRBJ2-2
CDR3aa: CASSLGTNTGELFF
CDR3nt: TGTGCCAGCAGCTTGGGGACTAACACCGGGGAGCTGTTTTTT

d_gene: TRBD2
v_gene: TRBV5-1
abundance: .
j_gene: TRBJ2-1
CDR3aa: CASSLLGTSGSATYNEQFF
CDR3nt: TGCGCCAGCAGCCTCTTAGGGACTAGCGGGAGCGCTACCTACAATGAGCAGTTCTTC

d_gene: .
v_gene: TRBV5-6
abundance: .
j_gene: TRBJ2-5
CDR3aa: CASSYPGEYQETQYF
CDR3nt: TGTGCCAGCAGCTACCCCGGGGAGTACCAAGAGACCCAGTACTTC

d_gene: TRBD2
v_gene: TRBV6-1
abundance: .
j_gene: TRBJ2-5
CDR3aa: CASAGGKETQYF
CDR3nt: TGTGCCAGCGCCGGGGGGAAAGAGACCCAGTACTTC

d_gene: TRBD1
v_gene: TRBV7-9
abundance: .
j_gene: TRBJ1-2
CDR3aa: CASSEGQSGPYGYTF
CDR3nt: TGTGCCAGCAGCGAGGGACAGTCGGGGCCCTATGGCTACACCTTC

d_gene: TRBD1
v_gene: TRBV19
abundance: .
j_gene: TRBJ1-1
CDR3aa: CASTRTGGNTEAFF
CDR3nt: TGTGCCAGTACCCGGACAGGGGGTAACACTGAAGCTTTCTTT

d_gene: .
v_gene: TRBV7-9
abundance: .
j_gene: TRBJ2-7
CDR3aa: CASSLLPSSYEQYF
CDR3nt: TGTGCCAGCAGCTTATTACCTAGCTCCTACGAGCAGTACTTC

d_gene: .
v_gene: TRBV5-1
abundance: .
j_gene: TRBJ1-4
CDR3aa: CASSPQGIGEKLFF
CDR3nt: TGCGCCAGCAGCCCTCAGGGTATTGGGGAAAAACTGTTTTTT

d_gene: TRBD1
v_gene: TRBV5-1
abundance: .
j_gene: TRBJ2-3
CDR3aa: CASSQDRGGTDTQYF
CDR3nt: TGCGCCAGCAGCCAGGACAGGGGGGGCACAGATACGCAGTATTTT

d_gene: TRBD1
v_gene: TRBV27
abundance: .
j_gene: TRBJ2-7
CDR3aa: CASSLGQGFYEQYF
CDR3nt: TGTGCCAGCAGTTTGGGACAGGGATTCTACGAGCAGTACTTC

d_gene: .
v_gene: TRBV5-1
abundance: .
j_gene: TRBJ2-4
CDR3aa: CASSLALQENIQYF
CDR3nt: TGCGCCAGCAGCTTGGCGCTCCAGGAAAACATTCAGTACTTC

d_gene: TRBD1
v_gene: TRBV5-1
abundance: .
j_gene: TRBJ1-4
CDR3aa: CASSFDRVEEKLFF
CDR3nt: TGCGCCAGCAGCTTCGACAGGGTGGAGGAAAAACTGTTTTTT

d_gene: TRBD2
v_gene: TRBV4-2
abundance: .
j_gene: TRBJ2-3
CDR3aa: CASSQVLAGGSDTQYF
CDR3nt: TGTGCCAGCAGCCAAGTCCTAGCGGGAGGCAGTGATACGCAGTATTTT

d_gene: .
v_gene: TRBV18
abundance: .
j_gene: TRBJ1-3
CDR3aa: CATPVVGTISGNTIYF
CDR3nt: TGTGCCACCCCAGTCGTTGGGACAATCTCTGGAAACACCATATATTTT

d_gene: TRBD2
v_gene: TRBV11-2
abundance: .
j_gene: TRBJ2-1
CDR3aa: CASSRGGGRFFF
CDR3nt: TGTGCCAGCAGCCGGGGGGGCGGGAGATTTTTCTTC

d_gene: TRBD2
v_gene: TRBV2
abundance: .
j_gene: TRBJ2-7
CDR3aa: CASQWGGVEQYF
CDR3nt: TGTGCCAGCCAATGGGGGGGTGTCGAGCAGTACTTC

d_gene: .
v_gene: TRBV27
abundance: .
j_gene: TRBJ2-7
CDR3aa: CASSFAGNPEQYF
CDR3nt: TGTGCCAGCAGTTTTGCGGGAAACCCCGAGCAGTACTTC

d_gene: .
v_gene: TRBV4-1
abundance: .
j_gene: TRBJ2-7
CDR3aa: CASSLRGGSYEQYF
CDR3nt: TGCGCCAGCAGCCTAAGAGGGGGTTCCTACGAGCAGTACTTC

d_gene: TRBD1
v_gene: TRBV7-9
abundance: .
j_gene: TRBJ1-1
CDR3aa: CASRTRGLRNTEAFF
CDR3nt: TGTGCCAGCAGAACCAGGGGGCTACGGAACACTGAAGCTTTCTTT

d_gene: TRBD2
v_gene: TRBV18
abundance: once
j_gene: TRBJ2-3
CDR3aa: CASSRTSGRDTQYF
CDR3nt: TGTGCCAGCTCACGGACTAGCGGGAGGGATACGCAGTATTTT

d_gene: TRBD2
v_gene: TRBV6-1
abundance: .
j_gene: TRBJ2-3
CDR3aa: CASSEVQREGWTDTQYF
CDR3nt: TGTGCCAGCAGTGAAGTACAGCGGGAGGGATGGACAGATACGCAGTATTTT

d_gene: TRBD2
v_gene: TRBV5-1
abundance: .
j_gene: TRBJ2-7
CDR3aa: CASSAGTSISYEQYF
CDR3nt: TGCGCCAGCAGCGCCGGGACTAGCATCTCCTACGAGCAGTACTTC

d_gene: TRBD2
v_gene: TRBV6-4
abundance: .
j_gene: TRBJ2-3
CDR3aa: CASSDSAGAGSDTQYF
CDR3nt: TGTGCCAGCAGTGACTCGGCGGGAGCGGGGTCAGATACGCAGTATTTT

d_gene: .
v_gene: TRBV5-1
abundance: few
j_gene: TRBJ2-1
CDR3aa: CASSLGQVDNEQFF
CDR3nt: TGCGCCAGCAGCTTGGGACAGGTAGACAATGAGCAGTTCTTC

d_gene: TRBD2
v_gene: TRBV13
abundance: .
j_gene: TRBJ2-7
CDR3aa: CASSPGRTYEQYF
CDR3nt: TGTGCCAGCAGCCCCGGGAGGACCTACGAGCAGTACTTC

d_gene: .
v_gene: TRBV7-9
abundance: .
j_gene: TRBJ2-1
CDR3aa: CASSDKDYASYNEQFF
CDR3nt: TGTGCCAGCAGCGACAAGGACTATGCCTCCTACAATGAGCAGTTCTTC

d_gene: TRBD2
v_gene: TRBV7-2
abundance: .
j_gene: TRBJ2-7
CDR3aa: CASRSAGVYEQYF
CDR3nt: TGTGCCAGCCGCTCAGCGGGAGTCTACGAGCAGTACTTC

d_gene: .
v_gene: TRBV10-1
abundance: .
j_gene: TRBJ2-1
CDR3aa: CASSESGFGGSNEQFF
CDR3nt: TGCGCCAGCAGTGAGTCTGGGTTCGGGGGTAGCAATGAGCAGTTCTTC

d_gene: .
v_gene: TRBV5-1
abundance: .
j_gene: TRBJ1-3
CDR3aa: CASSLASAGSSGNTIYF
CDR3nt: TGCGCCAGCAGCTTGGCATCAGCAGGCTCCTCTGGAAACACCATATATTTT

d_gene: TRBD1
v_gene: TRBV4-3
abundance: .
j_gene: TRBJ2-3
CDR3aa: CASSPQGTGGPDTQYF
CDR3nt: TGCGCCAGCAGCCCTCAAGGGACAGGGGGGCCAGATACGCAGTATTTT

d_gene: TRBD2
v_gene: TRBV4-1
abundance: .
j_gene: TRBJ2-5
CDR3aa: CASSPQLAGGGGAETQYF
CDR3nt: TGCGCCAGCAGCCCACAACTAGCGGGAGGGGGAGGCGCTGAGACCCAGTACTTC

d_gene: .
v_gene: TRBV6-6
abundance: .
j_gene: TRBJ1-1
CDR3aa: CASRTGRTNTEAFF
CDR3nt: TGTGCCAGCAGAACAGGACGGACGAACACTGAAGCTTTCTTT

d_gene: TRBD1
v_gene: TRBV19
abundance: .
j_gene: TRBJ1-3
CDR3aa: CASILTGVDTIYF
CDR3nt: TGTGCCAGTATCCTGACAGGGGTGGACACCATATATTTT

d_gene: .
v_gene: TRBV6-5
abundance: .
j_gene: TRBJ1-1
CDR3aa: CASSRGWDTEAFF
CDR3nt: TGTGCCAGCAGCAGGGGTTGGGACACTGAAGCTTTCTTT

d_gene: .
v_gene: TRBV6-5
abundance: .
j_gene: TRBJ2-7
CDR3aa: CASSLLSNYEQYF
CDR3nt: TGTGCCAGCAGTCTCCTAAGTAACTACGAGCAGTACTTC

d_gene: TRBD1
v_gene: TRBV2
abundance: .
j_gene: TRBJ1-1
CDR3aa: CASSGQDRGANTEAFF
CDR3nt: TGTGCCAGCAGCGGCCAGGACAGGGGCGCGAACACTGAAGCTTTCTTT

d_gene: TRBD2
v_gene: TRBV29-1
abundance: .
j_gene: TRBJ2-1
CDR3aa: CSVLAATEQFF
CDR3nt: TGCAGCGTCCTAGCGGCTACGGAGCAGTTCTTC

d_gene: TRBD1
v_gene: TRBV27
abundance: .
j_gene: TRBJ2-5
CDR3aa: CASSSDRGRFGETQYF
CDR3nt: TGTGCCAGCAGTTCGGACAGGGGGAGGTTCGGAGAGACCCAGTACTTC

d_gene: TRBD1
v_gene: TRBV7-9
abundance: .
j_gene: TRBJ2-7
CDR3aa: CASSLATGTGTYEQYF
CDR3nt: TGTGCCAGCAGCTTAGCGACCGGGACAGGGACCTACGAGCAGTACTTC

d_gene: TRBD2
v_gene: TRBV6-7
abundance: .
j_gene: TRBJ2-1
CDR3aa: CASSYYLAGERFVNEQFF
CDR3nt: TGTGCCAGCAGTTACTATCTAGCGGGGGAACGGTTCGTCAATGAGCAGTTCTTC

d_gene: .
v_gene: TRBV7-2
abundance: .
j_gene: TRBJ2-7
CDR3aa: CASSLGLKFSYEQYF
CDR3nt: TGTGCCAGCAGCTTAGGACTTAAATTCTCCTACGAGCAGTACTTC